The present TCR beta chain was sequenced within a study of blood T cell repertoires in COVID-19. As originally analysed: By means of reference gene primer amplification, nucleated cell counts were estimated. Repertoires were generated with immunoSEQ multiplex PCR, while TCRdb's copy carries only in-frame clones and drops some. D and trimming come from the DNA, and the V and J calls and clone size come from that table. The sample lists around 220,000 clones, 84% occurring once. Study members were between 18 and 89 years old and lived in roughly 24 US regions. Researchers sorted participants into cohorts using their self-reported clinical history. The receptor's source is a woman aged 40-49 years who had recovered from COVID-19. The specimen sequenced was PBMCs or T cells enriched from blood (not recorded which).

DNA for the CDR3: TGTGCCACCAGTGTAGCGGGAGAAAGGGGGGAGCAGTTCTTC. It codes for CATSVAGERGEQFF. The chain is built from TRBV24-1 and TRBJ2-1; 9 bases are shared with TRBD2. The CDR3 extends over 14 amino acids. Germline V CDR1 and CDR2: KGHDR, SFDVKD. Unmatched junction bases numbered 8, after V lost 5 bases and J lost 10 bases.